These 9 T cell receptor beta chains were all obtained from the same sample, sequenced in a study of blood T cells in healthy people across ages. Combining a sample-barcoded 5' primer with a J-beta primer mix, a second PCR ran for roughly 7 to 12 cycles. MiXCR, run by TCRdb on the 5' RACE reads, gives a single entry per CDR3 protein. This table holds roughly 680,000 distinct CDR3 sequences, 52% found once. The source material was blood. These receptors all stem from a woman at least 80 years old in good health.

As concerns this clonotype: A read error is possible here, since a much larger clone lies one base away. The CDR3 DNA sequence: TGTGCCAGCAGAGAGTCTAGCGGGAGTTTTGAGACCCAGTACTTC. Protein: CASRESSGSFETQYF. The gene calls are TRBV3-1 and TRBJ2-5; TRBD2 aligns across 10 bases. The CDR3 has 15 amino acids. Losses at the gene ends were 6 bases for V and 5 bases for J; bases not matched to a gene: 9. Germline CDR1 LGHDT, CDR2 YNNKEL (reference sequence).

This clonotype was recorded many times. The chain carries TRBV5-1 and TRBJ2-3; 8 bases align to TRBD1. The CDR3 has 14 residues. The J segment lost 1 base and the V segment lost 3 bases, leaving 1 base of the junction unmatched. Germline V CDR1 and CDR2: SGHRS, YFSETQ. In DNA, the CDR3 is TGCGCCAGCAGCTCGGGACAGGGCACAGATACGCAGTATTTT. Its translation: CASSSGQGTDTQYF.

The rearrangement uses TRBV15 and TRBJ2-7; no clear D. The DNA end favors TRBJ2-5, so the J call may be wrong. There are 15 residues in the CDR3. The germline V gene encodes CDR1 LNHNV and CDR2 YYDKDF (reference sequence). The CDR3 is CATSRDATNLETQYF. The CDR3 DNA follows: TGTGCCACCAGCAGAGATGCAACGAATCTGGAGACCCAGTACTTC.

V and J are TRBV27 and TRBJ2-3; D is perhaps TRBD1 or TRBD2 (7 bases each). V lost 2 bases and J lost 3, with 15 bases in between. The V gene's germline CDR1 is MNHEY and CDR2 SMNVEV (reference sequence). The CDR3 totals 16 residues. CDR3 DNA: TGTGCCAGCAGTTTACCAACAGGGGAGGGAACAGATACGCAGTATTTT. Amino acid sequence: CASSLPTGEGTDTQYF.

This CDR3 is CASSGDRLSEQFF. Here the CDR3 DNA reads TGTGCCAGCAGCGGGGACAGGCTGAGTGAGCAGTTCTTC. The chain joins TRBV7-2 to TRBJ2-1; 8 bases are shared with TRBD1. The germline CDR1 and CDR2 sequences are SGHTA and FQGNSA. The junction had 6 bases not matched to a gene; V was cut back by 5 bases and J by 9 bases. The CDR3 has 13 residues.

Concerning this clonotype: One junction end disagrees with the germline gene, perhaps due to a read error. The chain couples TRBV6-6 to TRBJ2-5; D ambiguous. CDR3 length equals 12 residues. The germline gives CDR1 MNHNY, CDR2 SVGAGI (reference sequence). DNA for the CDR3: TGTGCCAGTAGTTACTCGAGTAGGGACCAGTACTTC. It codes for CASSYSSRDQYF.

Turning to this clonotype: This could be a read error, since a much larger clone is one nucleotide away. The chain couples TRBV10-3 to TRBJ2-3; 7 bases line up with TRBD2. The CDR3 contains 17 residues. Per the germline V gene, CDR1 is ENHRY and CDR2 is SYGVKD. With V trimmed by 6 bases and J by 3 bases, 15 bases remained unmatched. The DNA of the CDR3 is TGTGCCATCAGCTCCGGGACTACCGTCCGACTGACAGATACGCAGTATTTT. Residues: CAISSGTTVRLTDTQYF.

This clonotype has ten or more counts. The chain joins TRBV9 to TRBJ2-1; 10 bases line up with TRBD1. CDR3 length: 15 amino acids. V lost 0 bases, J lost 9 bases, and 6 bases stayed unmatched. From germline, CDR1 is SGDLS and CDR2 YYNGEE. CDR3 amino acids: CASSVGDRGSSEQFF. The CDR3 DNA sequence: TGTGCCAGCAGCGTAGGGGACAGGGGTAGTAGTGAGCAGTTCTTC.

This clonotype was observed at least ten times. The rearrangement joins TRBV27 to TRBJ2-7; 8 bases align to TRBD2. J gave up 3 bases and V 1 base, and 2 bases lay outside the gene matches. CDR1 is MNHEY and CDR2 is SMNVEV in the germline V gene (reference sequence). The CDR3 contains 14 residues. The CDR3 loop is CASSLLAGHYEQYF. The CDR3, as DNA: TGTGCCAGCAGTTTATTAGCGGGACACTACGAGCAGTACTTC.